The TCR beta chain under discussion was sequenced for a study of blood T cell repertoires in COVID-19. Across the whole study: Acute and convalescent COVID-19 samples came from the United States, Italy and Spain. The analysed material was cDNA or gDNA that came from T cells, B-cell-depleted T cells, or PBMCs.

In the study's own analysis: How many nucleated cells were present was estimated from reference gene primer amplification. Profiling relied on immunoSEQ multiplex PCR, and the TCRdb table lists in-frame clones only, not all of them. The V and J calls and the clone size are those of that table, but D and trimming were determined from the DNA. The data show fewer than 85,000 clones, 80% to 90% seen once. The CDR3 covers 15 residues. Germline lookup yields CDR1 SGHTS and CDR2 YDEGEE. The junction had 6 bases not matched to a gene; V was cut back by 3 bases and J by 2 bases. The chain links TRBV5-8 to TRBJ2-5; TRBD1 agrees at 8 bases. The TCR comes from a woman in her fifties or sixties with acute or convalescent COVID-19. The sample was peripheral blood. DNA for the CDR3: TGTGCCAGCAGCTCTACAGGGGGGTCGCAAGAGACCCAGTACTTC. This sequence encodes CASSSTGGSQETQYF.